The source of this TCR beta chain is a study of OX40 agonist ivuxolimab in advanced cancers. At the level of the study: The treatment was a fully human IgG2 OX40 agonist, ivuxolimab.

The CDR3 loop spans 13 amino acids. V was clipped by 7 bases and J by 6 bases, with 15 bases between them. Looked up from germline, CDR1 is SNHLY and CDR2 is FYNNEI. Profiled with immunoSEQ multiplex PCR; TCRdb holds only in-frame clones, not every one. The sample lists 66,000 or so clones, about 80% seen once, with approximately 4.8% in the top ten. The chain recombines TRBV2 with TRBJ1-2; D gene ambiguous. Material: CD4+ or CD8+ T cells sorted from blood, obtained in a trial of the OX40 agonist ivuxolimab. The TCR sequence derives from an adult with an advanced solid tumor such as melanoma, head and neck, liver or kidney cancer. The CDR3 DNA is TGTGCCAGCACGGAGCAGCGGCGGGATGGCTACACCTTC. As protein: CASTEQRRDGYTF.